A selection of T cell receptor beta chains follows, all from one sample in a study of vaccination and CD4 T cells after COVID-19. Their antigen targets remain unknown. Via MiXCR, TCRdb re-called the PCR reads, giving one row per CDR3 protein. Counted here are approximately 17,000 distinct CDR3 sequences, roughly 50% occurring once; the ten biggest clones make up around 6.3%. The sample consisted of CD4+ T cells from blood, cultured in vitro. These receptors were collected from a human donor who had recovered from COVID-19. CDR3s include the opening cysteine and the closing phenylalanine or tryptophan. Each record gives: V gene, CDR3 protein.

>TRBV5-1
CASSFSRFQETQYF
>TRBV2
CASSLGLADTRQYF
>TRBV11-3
CASSVGGHSYEQYF
>TRBV7-2
CASRAGLPGGEQYF
>TRBV30
CAWSRAGGTPNYGYTF
>TRBV6-2/TRBV6-3
CASRWEWITDTQYF
>TRBV19
CATMTGGWNQPQHF
>TRBV7-3
CASSLTRDGYNEQFF
>TRBV6-5
CASSYSLGTERNQPQHF
>TRBV25-1
CATPTGPKDLAKNIQYF
>TRBV20-1
CSVSAQETQYF
>TRBV11-3
CASSLGTQNTGELFF
>TRBV28
CASRTGRNTIYF
>TRBV20-1
CSAVITGGEKLFF
>TRBV20-1
CSARFPGQGYGQYF
>TRBV20-1
CSAPLGLRDDEQFF
>TRBV20-1
CSARDRAGTGKSYTF
>TRBV28
CACCPGTVLTYGYTF
>TRBV11-2
CASSLDRERGAFF
>TRBV24-1
CATSVLWDSTDTQYF
>TRBV6-1
CASRRLVTNNEQFF
>TRBV2
CASRADSYNEQFF
>TRBV18
CASSPPGLELDNEQFF
>TRBV6-1
CASRSSATSAKNIQYF
>TRBV6-1
CASRPPGLAGAGELFF
>TRBV12-3/TRBV12-4
CASSLWERAEAFF
>TRBV27
CASTRDSLNTEAFF
>TRBV7-8
CASSLRVLNTEAFF
>TRBV20-1
CSARDPPQLGGEQFF
>TRBV28
CASVLTLNYGYTF
>TRBV28
CASQRQSYGYTF
>TRBV20-1
CSARSGGKTTEAFF
>TRBV6-1
CASSEGTGSNQPQHF
>TRBV20-1
CSARDGWEGYEQYF
>TRBV11-3
CASSRGMDTDTQYF
>TRBV12-3/TRBV12-4
CASTMGRTTYEQYF
>TRBV30
CAWRLAVGSPLHF
>TRBV20-1
CSARTSGRQETQYF
>TRBV20-1
CSARDAAGREPADTQYF
>TRBV28
CASSFRGIYTIYF
>TRBV25-1
CASSLVDPTQGGYTF
>TRBV6-4
CATRDQFGTDTQYF
>TRBV19
CASRGAMGYNQPQHF
>TRBV7-3
CASSFGQPNTGELFF
>TRBV5-1
CASSPGTGGEGWGYGYTF
>TRBV2
CASRGGQGFRETQYF
>TRBV21-1
CASSPPPGQANYGYTF
>TRBV28
CASSPPGLADYEQFF
>TRBV3-1
CASSQGEIAGDGETQYF
>TRBV27
CASSLNRDYNEQFF
>TRBV27
CASSLSDDSSYEQYF